The clone carrying this T cell receptor beta chain was recorded only once. During active infection, Seattle patients enrolled and were then monitored through disease. Generated by immunoSEQ multiplex PCR, the TCRdb table keeps only in-frame clones and is missing some. Seen here are approximately 290,000 clones, about 85% observed once, and the top ten hold roughly 0.87%. The data are from a study of blood T cell repertoires in COVID-19. Turning to the study itself: The United States, Italy and Spain provided the acute and convalescent COVID-19 samples. T cells, B-cell-depleted T cells, or PBMCs supplied cDNA or gDNA.

CDR1 is KGHDR and CDR2 is SFDVKD in the germline V gene. This CDR3 comprises 13 residues. The germline V and J ends were trimmed by 3 bases and 7 bases, with 9 bases remaining between them. This sequence joins TRBV24-1 and TRBJ2-1; D is uncertain. The specimen was peripheral blood. The clonotype originates from a human donor with COVID-19, enrolled during active disease. The donor label of this sample is uncertain. CDR3 sequence: CATSDRTWNEQFF. DNA of the CDR3: TGTGCCACCAGTGATCGAACATGGAATGAGCAGTTCTTC.